This T cell receptor beta chain was retrieved from a study of cytomegalovirus exposure and HLA in healthy donors. Study as a whole: Early release data held around 80 million unique TCRs from HLA-typed donors. General observations from the study: Sequencing artifact likely explains a cluster of highly shared sequence variants.

The PCR contained 60 Vbeta and 13 Jbeta primers. Sequencing used immunoSEQ multiplex PCR; TCRdb keeps in-frame clones, though not all of them. The sample has 60,000 to 80,000 clones, around 73% seen once. When sampled, the donors appeared nominally healthy, though they likely had unrecorded immune exposures. V lost 1 base and J lost 4; bases outside the gene matches: 3. In germline, CDR1 is SGHTA, CDR2 FQGNSA. The CDR3 sequence is 15 residues long. This clone occurred a few times. The antigen remains unidentified. Sequencing input: PBMCs. The genes are TRBV7-2 and TRBJ2-3; 9 bases line up with TRBD2. The sequence was collected from a girl under 18 in good health and CMV-seropositive. CDR3 sequence (DNA): TGTGCCAGCAGCTTAGAGCCTAGCGGGGCAGATACGCAGTATTTT. It is translated as CASSLEPSGADTQYF. The full variable domain, with the rest looked up from reference TRBV7-2 and TRBJ2-3, is GAGVSQSPSNKVTEKGKDVELRCDPISGHTALYWYRQSLGQGLEFLIYFQGNSAPDKSGLPSDRFSAERTGGSVSTLTIQRTQQEDSAVYLCASSLEPSGADTQYFGPGTRLTVL.